The clone carrying this TCR beta chain was seen only a few times. Its specificity is unknown. These data are taken from a study of T-cell memory formation after mild COVID-19. TCRdb independently ran MiXCR on the 5' RACE reads; one entry per CDR3 protein. The sample includes 350,000 to 400,000 distinct CDR3 sequences, roughly 21% of them seen just once. The CDR3 is 17 residues long. Germline trimming cut 0 bases from V and 5 bases from J; bases unmatched to any gene: 10. Germline CDR1 and CDR2: LGHNA and YNFKEQ. The study's findings and limits: The CD4+ clones that contracted clustered mainly within CM and EM, and the CD8+ clones concentrated in EMRA.

The chain employs TRBV4-2 and TRBJ2-1; 7 nucleotides agree with TRBD2. The receptor comes from an adult woman who had mild COVID-19 (a few samples of this study predate the infection). Cell type and time point are not known. The sequencing sample was made of PBMCs or a T cell subset sorted from them (not recorded which). This CDR3 reads CASSQDEGGSFNNEQFF. For the CDR3, the DNA is TGTGCCAGCAGCCAAGATGAGGGCGGGAGTTTCAACAATGAGCAGTTCTTC.